A single sample gave rise to the 29 T cell receptor beta chains below, sequenced in a study of cytomegalovirus exposure and HLA in healthy donors. 13 Jbeta primers and 60 Vbeta primers were used for the PCR. Assay used: immunoSEQ multiplex PCR; TCRdb lists only in-frame clones, some missing. The sample includes around 300,000 clones, about 87% seen only once; the top ten take approximately 2.4%. Sequenced sample: PBMCs. Source of these receptors: a woman in her late teens or twenties in good health and CMV-seronegative.

The chain recombines TRBV15 with TRBJ2-2, with 8 positions matching TRBD1. The V segment lost 2 bases and the J segment 5 bases; nucleotides outside the gene matches: 7. Germline V gene lookup returns CDR1 LNHNV and CDR2 YYDKDF (reference sequence). This CDR3 contains 16 residues. CDR3 in DNA: TGTGCCACCAGCAGAAGGACAGGGAAAAAAACCGGGGAGCTGTTTTTT. It specifies CATSRRTGKKTGELFF.

This rearrangement joins TRBV18 to TRBJ2-5; a possible D gene is TRBD2 (5 bases). The CDR3 extends over 15 amino acids. V lost 3 bases to trimming and J lost 1 base, with 12 bases between them. Germline V CDR1 and CDR2: KGHSH, LQKENI. The CDR3 region is CASSPPGLAQETQYF. DNA for the CDR3: TGTGCCAGCTCACCCCCCGGGCTAGCCCAAGAGACCCAGTACTTC.

This sequence joins TRBV13 and TRBJ1-2; 7 bases agree with TRBD1. With 6 bases clipped from V and 6 bases from J, the junction kept 10 bases outside the gene matches. The CDR3 length is 14 residues. Germline V gene lookup returns CDR1 PRHDT and CDR2 FYEKMQ (reference sequence). The CDR3 DNA sequence: TGTGCCAGCAGTTCTCAGGGGACAGCCGATGGCTACACCTTC. It yields the protein CASSSQGTADGYTF. Combining the CDR3 with reference TRBV13 and TRBJ1-2 gives the whole variable domain AAGVIQSPRHLIKEKRETATLKCYPIPRHDTVYWYQQGPGQDPQFLISFYEKMQSDKGSIPDRFSAQQFSDYHSELNMSSLELGDSALYFCASSSQGTADGYTFGSGTRLTVV.

This clone is a singleton in its sample. The junction does not match germline at one end; this may be a read error. The chain links TRBV7-9 to TRBJ1-1; D uncertain. The CDR3 is made up of 14 amino acids. Germline V gene lookup returns CDR1 SEHNR and CDR2 FQNEAQ (reference sequence). CDR3: CSSSREGGNTEAFF. The CDR3 DNA follows: TGTTCCAGCAGCCGTGAGGGTGGGAACACTGAAGCTTTCTTT.

This sequence joins TRBV19 and TRBJ1-3; 10 positions agree with TRBD1. The CDR3 spans 15 residues. Per germline, CDR1 LNHDA and CDR2 SQIVND (reference sequence). With V trimmed by 3 bases and J by 3 bases, 2 bases remained unmatched. This CDR3 is CASSMGTGDGNTIYF. DNA for the CDR3: TGTGCCAGTAGTATGGGGACAGGGGATGGAAACACCATATATTTT.

The genes are TRBV7-7 and TRBJ2-5; D is ambiguous. V lost 0 bases and J 5 bases, leaving 16 bases between the germline ends. CDR1 is SSHAT, CDR2 FNYEAQ, per germline (reference sequence). The CDR3 spans 16 residues. This chain's CDR3 is CASSLALRGSGETQYF. The CDR3 DNA reads as TGTGCCAGCAGCTTAGCGCTAAGAGGTAGTGGGGAGACCCAGTACTTC.

The rearrangement links TRBV6-1 to TRBJ2-1, with 9 bases that match TRBD2. V trimming: 8 bases; J trimming: 13 bases; junction bases outside the gene matches: 15. Germline CDR1 is MNHNS and CDR2 is SASEGT. The CDR3 runs 14 residues. The CDR3 here is CASSRSGGLIFQFF. The CDR3 nucleotides read TGTGCCAGCTCCCGGAGCGGGGGGTTAATCTTTCAGTTCTTC.

The rearrangement uses TRBV6-5 and TRBJ1-2, with a possible D match to TRBD1 (6 bases). The V end was cut by 4 bases, the J end by 4 bases, with 10 bases between. Germline lookup yields CDR1 MNHEY and CDR2 SVGAGI. This CDR3 has 13 residues. For the CDR3, the DNA is TGTGCCAGCAGTTCCGGACAGTTCTATGGCTACACCTTC. This codes for CASSSGQFYGYTF.

The chain couples TRBV29-1 to TRBJ2-7, with a weak D call TRBD2 (6 bases). In germline, CDR1 is SQVTM, CDR2 ANQGSEA. This CDR3 comprises 14 residues. Trimming removed 3 bases from V and 2 bases from J, with 14 bases in between. The DNA for the CDR3 is TGCAGCGTTGAGAGAATGGGGAGGCCCTACGAGCAGTACTTC. This translates into CSVERMGRPYEQYF.

This clone was detected only once. This rearrangement joins TRBV7-9 to TRBJ1-2; D uncertain. Trimming stripped 8 bases from V and 4 bases from J, with 11 bases between. This CDR3 region has 12 residues. Germline CDR1 SEHNR, CDR2 FQNEAQ (reference sequence). Here the CDR3 reads CASLNLVYGYTF. CDR3 DNA sequence: TGTGCCAGCCTAAATCTAGTCTATGGCTACACCTTC.

Only a few counts were recorded for this clone. The chain is built from TRBV5-6 and TRBJ2-2; possibly TRBD2 for D (5 bases). Per the germline V gene, CDR1 is SGHDT and CDR2 is YYEEEE. This CDR3 is 13 amino acids long. V lost 0 bases and J 6 bases, leaving 6 bases between the germline ends. Here the CDR3 reads CASSLGGPGELFF. The CDR3, as DNA: TGTGCCAGCAGCTTGGGAGGGCCCGGGGAGCTGTTTTTT.

The rearrangement uses TRBV5-6 and TRBJ2-1, with 13 bases lining up with TRBD2. This CDR3 region has 15 residues. Trimming removed 4 bases from V and 5 bases from J; junction bases left unmatched: 3. Germline CDR1 reads SGHDT; CDR2 reads YYEEEE. The CDR3, as DNA: TGTGCCAGCAGCCGGACTAGCGGGGGTCACAATGAGCAGTTCTTC. Residues: CASSRTSGGHNEQFF.

The V gene is TRBV30, the J gene TRBJ1-2; 7 bases are shared with TRBD1. CDR3 length: 11 residues. Per germline, CDR1 GTSNPN and CDR2 SVGIG (reference sequence). The V and J ends lost 7 bases and 8 bases, in that order; junction bases with no gene match: 7. The CDR3 spells CASKTGKGYTF. CDR3 DNA: TGTGCCTCAAAGACAGGGAAGGGCTACACCTTC.

CDR3 sequence reads: CASSSTGTGLLGEQYF. The CDR3, as DNA: TGTGCCAGCAGTTCGACCGGGACAGGGTTGCTGGGCGAGCAGTACTTC. The gene calls are TRBV27 and TRBJ2-7; TRBD1 agrees at 9 bases. Trimming at V came to 4 bases and at J to 6 bases, leaving 13 bases not matched to a gene. CDR3 length: 16 residues. The germline V gene has CDR1 MNHEY and CDR2 SMNVEV (reference sequence).

V is TRBV19 and J is TRBJ1-2; D gene unclear. The CDR3 is made up of 12 amino acids. The ends were cut back, 4 bases at V and 4 bases at J, with 7 bases in the middle. The germline V gene has CDR1 LNHDA and CDR2 SQIVND (reference sequence). In nucleotides, the CDR3 is TGTGCCAGTAGTAAGACAAGCTATGGCTACACCTTC. The encoded protein is CASSKTSYGYTF.

The V and J genes are TRBV10-3 and TRBJ2-2, with 7 bases fitting TRBD1. Per germline, CDR1 ENHRY and CDR2 SYGVKD. The CDR3 contains 15 residues. V gave up 3 bases and J gave up 6 bases; unmatched junction bases: 7. This CDR3 is CAISDIYRGAGELFF. CDR3 nucleotide sequence: TGTGCCATCAGTGATATCTACAGGGGCGCCGGGGAGCTGTTTTTT.

DNA for the CDR3: TGCAGCGTTGAAGCTCCTAGCGGGGTCGAGTTCTTC. Amino acid sequence: CSVEAPSGVEFF. The chain is built from TRBV29-1 and TRBJ2-1, with TRBD2 identical over 9 bases. The germline CDR1 and CDR2 sequences are SQVTM and ANQGSEA. V shed 1 base, J shed 14 bases, and the junction held 6 bases outside the gene matches. The CDR3 runs 12 residues.

The chain uses TRBV5-3 and TRBJ2-4, with 10 bases matching TRBD2. TRBV5-3 is an ORF, with its function uncertain. Trimming at V came to 4 bases and at J to 0 bases, leaving 13 bases not matched to a gene. The CDR3 spans 19 residues. The CDR3 DNA is TGTGCCAGAAGCAACAAGCGGGGGGGTCTCCCCCTAGCCAAAAACATTCAGTACTTC. Amino acid sequence: CARSNKRGGLPLAKNIQYF.

The CDR3 protein is CASRPLVGQGAPLHF. The CDR3 DNA reads as TGTGCCAGCAGACCCTTAGTGGGACAGGGCGCACCCCTCCACTTT. The gene calls are TRBV2 and TRBJ1-6; 9 bases map to TRBD1. Germline V gene lookup returns CDR1 SNHLY and CDR2 FYNNEI. J gave up 11 bases and V 6 bases, and 11 bases lay outside the gene matches. This CDR3 has 15 amino acids.

V gene TRBV4-2 combines with J gene TRBJ2-3; 8 bases agree with TRBD2. In germline, CDR1 is LGHNA, CDR2 YNFKEQ. Losses at the gene ends were 4 bases for V and 3 bases for J; bases not matched to a gene: 6. The CDR3 covers 15 residues. The CDR3: CASSPPGLETDTQYF. The CDR3 region has the DNA TGTGCCAGCAGCCCTCCGGGACTAGAAACAGATACGCAGTATTTT.

This chain connects TRBV6-1 to TRBJ2-1; 11 bases fit TRBD1. This CDR3 contains 15 residues. The V gene end was trimmed by 6 bases and the J gene end by 8 bases; junction bases not matched to a gene: 9. CDR1 and CDR2 (germline): MNHNS, SASEGT. The CDR3 DNA reads as TGTGCCAGCAGCTATACCTGGACAGGGGGCTATGAGCAGTTCTTC. Amino acids: CASSYTWTGGYEQFF.

This chain connects TRBV18 to TRBJ2-1; tentative D call: TRBD2 (6 bases). Germline V gene sequence: CDR1 KGHSH, CDR2 LQKENI. The V end was cut by 6 bases, the J end by 10 bases, with 16 bases between. The CDR3 is made up of 13 amino acids. CDR3 protein: CASSVVTRGEQFF. The CDR3 region has the DNA TGTGCCAGCTCGGTCGTAACGCGGGGCGAGCAGTTCTTC.

In its sample, this clone was seen once. The chain is built from TRBV27 and TRBJ2-7, with 9 bases lining up with TRBD1. The germline CDR1 and CDR2 sequences are MNHEY and SMNVEV (reference sequence). V lost 5 bases, J lost 4 bases, and 12 bases stayed unmatched. This CDR3 contains 16 residues. The CDR3 DNA is TGTGCCAGCAGTACTATAAAGGGACAGGGATTTTACGAGCAGTACTTC. Translated, it gives CASSTIKGQGFYEQYF.

This clone was counted a single time. The chain couples TRBV6-6 to TRBJ1-5; no definite D call. Germline V gene lookup returns CDR1 MNHNY and CDR2 SVGAGI (reference sequence). Trimming cost V 10 bases and J 6 bases, with 16 bases left between them. The CDR3 extends over 13 amino acids. For the CDR3, the DNA is TGTGCCATCATGTCGGGAGCAGGTCAGCCCCAGCATTTT. This translates into CAIMSGAGQPQHF.

On this clone: Other DNA sequences in this sample translate to the same CDR3. The chain couples TRBV9 to TRBJ1-1, with D possibly being TRBD1 (6 bases). V was clipped by 2 bases and J by 3 bases, with 8 bases between them. Per the germline V gene, CDR1 is SGDLS and CDR2 is YYNGEE. The length of the CDR3 is 13 residues. As DNA, the CDR3 is TGTGCCAGCAGCGTTAAGGGGGACACTGAAGCTTTCTTT. It encodes CASSVKGDTEAFF.

This chain uses TRBV5-4 with TRBJ2-3, with 8 bases lining up with TRBD2. The V and J ends lost 3 bases and 2 bases, in that order; junction bases with no gene match: 11. The CDR3 spans 17 residues. Per the germline V gene, CDR1 is SGHNT and CDR2 is YYREEE (reference sequence). The CDR3 bases are TGTGCCAGCAGCTGGGGGGAGCGGGGGAGATACACAGATACGCAGTATTTT. Its protein product is CASSWGERGRYTDTQYF.

The rearrangement joins TRBV2 to TRBJ2-3; D is possibly TRBD2 (5 bases). Trimming removed 8 bases from V and 7 bases from J, with 16 bases in between. The CDR3 extends over 13 amino acids. Germline V CDR1 and CDR2: SNHLY, FYNNEI. This chain's CDR3 is CASGEWESNTQYF. CDR3 nucleotide sequence: TGTGCCAGCGGGGAGTGGGAATCAAATACGCAGTATTTT.

The chain joins TRBV13 to TRBJ2-4, with TRBD2 matching over 12 bases. Germline assignment: CDR1 PRHDT and CDR2 FYEKMQ (reference sequence). V lost 4 bases and J lost 3; bases outside the gene matches: 13. The length of the CDR3 is 19 residues. The CDR3 DNA reads as TGTGCCAGCAGCTCCCGGGAAGCTAGCGGGGGGGCGAACAAAAACATTCAGTACTTC. Amino acid sequence: CASSSREASGGANKNIQYF. Full variable domain (remainder filled in from reference TRBV13 and TRBJ2-4): AAGVIQSPRHLIKEKRETATLKCYPIPRHDTVYWYQQGPGQDPQFLISFYEKMQSDKGSIPDRFSAQQFSDYHSELNMSSLELGDSALYFCASSSREASGGANKNIQYFGAGTRLSVL.

This clone has just a few counts. The V and J genes are TRBV18 and TRBJ1-6; 9 positions agree with TRBD1. CDR1 KGHSH and CDR2 LQKENI come from the germline V gene. This CDR3 is 17 amino acids long. With V trimmed by 2 bases and J by 8 bases, 10 bases remained unmatched. Here the CDR3 DNA reads TGTGCCAGCTCACCAACTCTTCCGGGACAGGGAGATTCACCCCTCCACTTT. It translates to CASSPTLPGQGDSPLHF.